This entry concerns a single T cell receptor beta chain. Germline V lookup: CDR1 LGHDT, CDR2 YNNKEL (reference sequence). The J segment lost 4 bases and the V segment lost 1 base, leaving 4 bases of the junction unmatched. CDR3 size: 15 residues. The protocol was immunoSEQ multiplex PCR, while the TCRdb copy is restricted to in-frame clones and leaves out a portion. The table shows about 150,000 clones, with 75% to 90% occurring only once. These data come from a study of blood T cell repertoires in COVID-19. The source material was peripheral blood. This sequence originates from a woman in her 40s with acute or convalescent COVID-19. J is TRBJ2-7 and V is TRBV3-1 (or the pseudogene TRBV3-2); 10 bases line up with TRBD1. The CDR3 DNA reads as TGTGCCAGCAGCCAAGGGGACAGGGGCAATTACGAGCAGTACTTC. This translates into CASSQGDRGNYEQYF.